One and the same sample provided the 10 T cell receptor beta chains below, sequenced in a study of T cell responses to AZD1222 COVID-19 vaccine. The assay was immunoSEQ multiplex PCR, and TCRdb's table has in-frame clones only and misses some. The table shows approximately 120,000 clones, with approximately 93% occurring only once. The sample here was peripheral blood, taken on day 0 of AZD1222 vaccination. The receptors originated from an adult in good health.

The V gene is TRBV11-1, the J gene TRBJ2-1; 8 bases match TRBD2. This CDR3 has 14 amino acids. Germline V gives CDR1 SGHAT, CDR2 FQDESV (reference sequence). J lost 7 bases, V lost 5 bases, and 7 bases had no gene match. The chain's CDR3 is CASSHRGGRNEQFF. The CDR3 bases are TGTGCCAGCAGCCACCGGGGGGGGAGGAATGAGCAGTTCTTC.

V usage is TRBV28 and J usage is TRBJ2-7; D gene ambiguous. The germline V gene encodes CDR1 MDHEN and CDR2 SYDVKM. The length of the CDR3 is 14 residues. V was clipped by 6 bases and J by 2 bases, with 14 bases between them. This CDR3 is CASSPATQTYEQYF. As DNA, the CDR3 is TGTGCCAGCAGCCCTGCGACTCAGACCTACGAGCAGTACTTC.

This chain connects TRBV2 to TRBJ1-5; no definite D call. Looked up from germline, CDR1 is SNHLY and CDR2 is FYNNEI. CDR3 length equals 15 residues. Trimming left V 1 base short and J 1 base short, with 8 bases between. For the CDR3, the DNA is TGTGCCAGCAGTGAAGGACAAGCAAGCAATCAGCCCCAGCATTTT. It translates to CASSEGQASNQPQHF.

V is TRBV7-9 and J is TRBJ2-1; 12 bases are a match to TRBD2. V was pared by 5 bases and J by 2 bases, with 10 bases of the junction left unmatched. In germline, CDR1 is SEHNR, CDR2 FQNEAQ (reference sequence). The CDR3 totals 18 residues. CDR3 coding DNA: TGTGCCAGCAGCCCCCACGCTAGCGGGAGGGCTACCTACAATGAGCAGTTCTTC. This gives the protein CASSPHASGRATYNEQFF.

The genes are TRBV5-1 and TRBJ2-7; the match to TRBD2 covers 9 bases. Germline CDR1 and CDR2: SGHRS and YFSETQ. With 0 bases clipped from V and 3 bases from J, the junction kept 4 bases outside the gene matches. This CDR3 region has 15 residues. The CDR3 loop reads CASSLEPSGDYEQYF. The DNA for the CDR3 is TGCGCCAGCAGCTTGGAGCCTAGCGGGGACTACGAGCAGTACTTC.

This rearrangement joins TRBV30 to TRBJ1-3; D might be TRBD1 (5 bases). Germline CDR1 and CDR2: GTSNPN and SVGIG (reference sequence). The germline V and J ends were trimmed by 7 bases and 1 base, with 11 bases remaining between them. The CDR3 is 13 amino acids. Here the CDR3 DNA reads TGTGCCTCGCAAAGGACATCTGGAAACACCATATATTTT. Its protein product is CASQRTSGNTIYF.

The V gene is TRBV6-6, the J gene TRBJ2-4; the D is unclear. The CDR3 is 15 residues long. Germline values: CDR1 MNHNY, CDR2 SVGAGI (reference sequence). V lost 2 bases and J 0 bases, leaving 8 bases between the germline ends. Written as DNA, the CDR3 is TGTGCCAGCAGTTACCCCGAGGTAGCCAAAAACATTCAGTACTTC. It specifies CASSYPEVAKNIQYF.

The chain links TRBV3-1 (or the pseudogene TRBV3-2) to TRBJ2-1; TRBD2 agrees at 10 bases. The CDR3 totals 17 residues. Per the germline V gene, CDR1 is LGHDT and CDR2 is YNNKEL (reference sequence). With 0 bases clipped from V and 9 bases from J, the junction kept 11 bases outside the gene matches. This CDR3 reads CASSQELASGRVSEQFF. For the CDR3, the DNA is TGTGCCAGCAGCCAAGAGTTGGCGAGCGGGAGGGTAAGTGAGCAGTTCTTC.

The chain links TRBV4-1 to TRBJ1-5; D possibly corresponds to TRBD1 (6 bases). V lost 3 bases and J lost 4, with 13 bases in between. Looked up from germline, CDR1 is MGHRA and CDR2 is YSYEKL. The CDR3 length is 15 residues. CDR3 in amino acids: CASSHNGQRNQPQHF. In DNA form, the CDR3 reads TGCGCCAGCAGCCACAACGGACAGAGAAATCAGCCCCAGCATTTT.

The CDR3 spells CASRREGSPLHF. The CDR3 nucleotides read TGTGCCAGCAGAAGGGAAGGGTCACCCCTCCACTTT. The chain employs TRBV7-9 and TRBJ1-6; D call uncertain. V was pared by 6 bases and J by 10 bases, with 10 bases between. Germline CDR1 SEHNR, CDR2 FQNEAQ (reference sequence). The CDR3 has 12 residues.